This T cell receptor (beta chain) comes out of a study of T cell repertoires in cytomegalovirus infection. Study-wide findings and caveats: In two of eight donors, the top clonotype was HLA-C-restricted CMV-specific. Identification of carriers of CMV plus the relevant HLA was performed using cumulative public TCR beta family frequency.

Each CDR3 protein is one row after TCRdb ran MiXCR on the reads. The repertoire has some 300,000 distinct CDR3 sequences, roughly an eighth of them found once; the top ten carry roughly 8.7%. The sample holds many counts of this clonotype. Its antigen is not identified. V was shortened by 5 bases and J by 3 bases, with 17 bases between the two germline ends. CDR1 is SGHVS, CDR2 FQNEAQ, per germline. The CDR3 totals 16 residues. The V and J genes are TRBV7-8 and TRBJ2-1; the D gene is possibly TRBD1 (6 bases). This sequence originates from a human donor in good health (CMV status not recorded). Some clones in this sample may be carry-over from other donors' samples. The sample was PBMCs. The CDR3 DNA reads as TGTGCCAGCAGCCCCCATCGGGACACTAGCTACAATGAGCAGTTCTTC. It is translated as CASSPHRDTSYNEQFF.